These T cell receptor beta chains were read from a single sample in a study of CD8+ T cells in alopecia areata. This table comes from immunoSEQ multiplex PCR, and its TCRdb copy is limited to in-frame clones, with some not included. Of about 150,000 clones listed, less than 75% were seen once; the top ten hold just over 35%. The sequenced sample consisted of CD8+ T cells sorted from blood. Receptors originate from a human donor in good health. The CDR3 runs from the conserved cysteine through the conserved F or W. The D gene is left open where the match is weak. Clone size is not always given. Where it is, it says once, few, many or a class for expanded clones.

J,V,D,size,DNA,CDR3
TRBJ1-1,TRBV9,TRBD1,few,TGTGCCAGCAGCGCAGGGGGGAACACTGAAGCTTTCTTT,CASSAGGNTEAFF
TRBJ2-4,TRBV6-6,TRBD2,-,TGTGCCAGCAGTTACGTCGGGAGGTCCGACATTCAGTACTTC,CASSYVGRSDIQYF
TRBJ2-1,TRBV5-6,-,-,TGTGCCAGCAGCCCAACAGGGAGCAATGAGCAGTTCTTC,CASSPTGSNEQFF
TRBJ1-2,TRBV29-1,-,once,TGCAGCGTTGACGTGGGTCTTCATGGCTACACCTTC,CSVDVGLHGYTF
TRBJ2-1,TRBV7-9,-,-,TGTGCCAGCAGCTCCATGGCTGACAGATACAATGAGCAGTTCTTC,CASSSMADRYNEQFF
TRBJ2-5,TRBV7-8,TRBD1,-,TGTGCCAGCAGCTTAGGAAGGGGGCAGGAGACCCAGTACTTC,CASSLGRGQETQYF
TRBJ2-2,TRBV6-6,-,few,TGTGCCAGCAGTTACCCAGGCCGCACCGGGGAGCTGTTTTTT,CASSYPGRTGELFF
TRBJ2-7,TRBV28,-,-,TGTGCCACCGTAGAGGCCTACGAGCAGTACTTC,CATVEAYEQYF
TRBJ1-4,TRBV10-1,TRBD1,few,TGCGCCAGGACAGGGAATGAAAAACTGTTTTTT,CARTGNEKLFF
TRBJ2-5,TRBV9,-,-,TGTGCCAGCAGCCTTAGGCTTGGAGAGACCCAGTACTTC,CASSLRLGETQYF
TRBJ2-1,TRBV30,TRBD2,-,TGTGCCTGGAGTGTCAGCGGGAGGGACAATGAGCAGTTCTTC,CAWSVSGRDNEQFF
TRBJ1-2,TRBV29-1,-,few,TGCAGCCTAAGAGGGGACGACTATGGCTACACCTTC,CSLRGDDYGYTF
TRBJ2-7,TRBV11-1,-,-,TGTGCCAGCAGCTTAGCGGGGACACCTACCTACGAGCAGTACTTC,CASSLAGTPTYEQYF
TRBJ1-1,TRBV15,TRBD1,-,TGTGCCACCAGCACAAACAGGGGTGATGGTGAAGCTTTCTTT,CATSTNRGDGEAFF
TRBJ2-1,TRBV29-1,-,-,TGCAGCGTTGGCGGCCCCTACAATGAGCAGTTCTTC,CSVGGPYNEQFF
TRBJ2-5,TRBV9,-,-,TGTGCCAGCAGCGGGGGGAAGGGCAGACTCTTCCAAGAGACCCAGTACTTC,CASSGGKGRLFQETQYF